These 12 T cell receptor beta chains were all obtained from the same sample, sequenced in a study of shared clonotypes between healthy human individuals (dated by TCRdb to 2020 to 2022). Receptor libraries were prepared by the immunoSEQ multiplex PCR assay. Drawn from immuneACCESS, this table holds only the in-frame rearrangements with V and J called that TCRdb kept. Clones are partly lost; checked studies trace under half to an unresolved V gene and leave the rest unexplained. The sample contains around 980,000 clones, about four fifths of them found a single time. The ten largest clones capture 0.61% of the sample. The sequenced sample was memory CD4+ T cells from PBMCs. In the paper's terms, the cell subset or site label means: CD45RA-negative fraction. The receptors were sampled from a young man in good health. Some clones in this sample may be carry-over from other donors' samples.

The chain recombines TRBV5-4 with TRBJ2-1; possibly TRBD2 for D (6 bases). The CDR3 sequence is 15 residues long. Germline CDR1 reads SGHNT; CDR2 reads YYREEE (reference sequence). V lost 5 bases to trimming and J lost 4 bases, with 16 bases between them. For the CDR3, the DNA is TGTGCCAGCAGGTCATTCGGGACTGGATACAATGAGCAGTTCTTC. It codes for CASRSFGTGYNEQFF.

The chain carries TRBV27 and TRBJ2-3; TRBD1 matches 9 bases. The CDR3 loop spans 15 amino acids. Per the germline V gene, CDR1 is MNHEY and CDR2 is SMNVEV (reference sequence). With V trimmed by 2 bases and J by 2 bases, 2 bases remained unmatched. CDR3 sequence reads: CASSLRTGDTDTQYF. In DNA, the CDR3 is TGTGCCAGCAGTTTACGGACAGGGGACACAGATACGCAGTATTTT.

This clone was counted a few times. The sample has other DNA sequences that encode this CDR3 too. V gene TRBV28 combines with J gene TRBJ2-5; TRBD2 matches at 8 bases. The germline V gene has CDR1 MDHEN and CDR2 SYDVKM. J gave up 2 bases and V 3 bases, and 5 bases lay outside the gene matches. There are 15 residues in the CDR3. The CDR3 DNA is TGTGCCAGCAGTTTTGGCGGGAGGAGTCAAGAGACCCAGTACTTC. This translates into CASSFGGRSQETQYF.

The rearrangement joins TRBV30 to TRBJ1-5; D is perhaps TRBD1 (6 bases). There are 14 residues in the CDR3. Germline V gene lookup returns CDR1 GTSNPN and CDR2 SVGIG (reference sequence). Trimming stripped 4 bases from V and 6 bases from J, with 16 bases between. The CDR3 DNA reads TGTGCCTGGACCCGAGGGGGAGGAGGTCAGCCCCAGCATTTT. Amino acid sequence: CAWTRGGGGQPQHF.

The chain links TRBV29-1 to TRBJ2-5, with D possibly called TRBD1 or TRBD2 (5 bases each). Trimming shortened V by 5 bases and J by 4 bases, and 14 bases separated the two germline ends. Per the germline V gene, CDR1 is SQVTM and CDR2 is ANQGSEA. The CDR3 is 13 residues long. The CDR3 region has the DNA TGCAGCGTTAGGGACGTATCCCCAGAGACCCAGTACTTC. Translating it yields CSVRDVSPETQYF. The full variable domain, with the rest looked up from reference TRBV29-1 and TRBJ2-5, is SAVISQKPSRDICQRGTSLTIQCQVDSQVTMMFWYRQQPGQSLTLIATANQGSEATYESGFVIDKFPISRPNLTFSTLTVSNMSPEDSSIYLCSVRDVSPETQYFGPGTRLLVL.

The DNA for the CDR3 is TGTGCAAGTCGCCTTGTCTGGCAGTTCTTC. Protein product: CASRLVWQFF. The gene calls are TRBV12-2 and TRBJ2-1; TRBD2, as called in the table, went unchecked against the DNA. TRBV12-2 is an annotated pseudogene. This CDR3 region has 10 residues.

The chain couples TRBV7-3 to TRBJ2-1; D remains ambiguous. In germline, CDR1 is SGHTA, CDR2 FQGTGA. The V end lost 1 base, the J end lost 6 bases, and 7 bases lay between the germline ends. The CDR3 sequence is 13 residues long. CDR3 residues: CASSLNRLNEQFF. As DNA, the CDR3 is TGTGCCAGCAGCTTAAACAGACTCAATGAGCAGTTCTTC.

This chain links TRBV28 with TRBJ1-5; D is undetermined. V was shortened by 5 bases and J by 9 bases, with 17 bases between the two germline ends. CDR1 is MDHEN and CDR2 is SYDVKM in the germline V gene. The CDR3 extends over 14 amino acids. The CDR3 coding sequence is TGTGCCAGCAGTGAAGTCTACGCCGTCGGGCCCCAGCATTTT. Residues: CASSEVYAVGPQHF.

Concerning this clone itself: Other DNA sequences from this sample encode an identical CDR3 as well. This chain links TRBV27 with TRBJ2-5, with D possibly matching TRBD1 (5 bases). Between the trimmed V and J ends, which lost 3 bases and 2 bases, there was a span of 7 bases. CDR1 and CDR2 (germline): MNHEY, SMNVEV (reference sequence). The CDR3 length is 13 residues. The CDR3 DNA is TGTGCCAGCAGTTTCAGGGCTCAAGAGACCCAGTACTTC. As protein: CASSFRAQETQYF.

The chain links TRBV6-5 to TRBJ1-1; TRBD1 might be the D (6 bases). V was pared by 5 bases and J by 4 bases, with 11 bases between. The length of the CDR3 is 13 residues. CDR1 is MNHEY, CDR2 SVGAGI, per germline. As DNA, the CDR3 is TGTGCCAGCAGTCAGGGGACGGCCACTGAAGCTTTCTTT. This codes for CASSQGTATEAFF.

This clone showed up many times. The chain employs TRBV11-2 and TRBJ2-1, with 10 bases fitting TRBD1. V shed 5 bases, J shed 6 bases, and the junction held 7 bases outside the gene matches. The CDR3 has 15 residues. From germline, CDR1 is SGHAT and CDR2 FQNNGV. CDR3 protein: CASSDRDRGFNEQFF. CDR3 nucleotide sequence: TGTGCCAGCAGCGACCGGGACAGGGGTTTCAATGAGCAGTTCTTC.

Written as DNA, the CDR3 is TGCGCCAGCGTCCCCGGCAGTACCCAAGAGACCCAGTACTTC. Amino acid sequence: CASVPGSTQETQYF. V usage is TRBV5-1 and J usage is TRBJ2-5, with unresolved D. The germline V gene has CDR1 SGHRS and CDR2 YFSETQ. V lost 7 bases, J lost 1 base, and 14 bases lay in between. This CDR3 is 14 amino acids long.